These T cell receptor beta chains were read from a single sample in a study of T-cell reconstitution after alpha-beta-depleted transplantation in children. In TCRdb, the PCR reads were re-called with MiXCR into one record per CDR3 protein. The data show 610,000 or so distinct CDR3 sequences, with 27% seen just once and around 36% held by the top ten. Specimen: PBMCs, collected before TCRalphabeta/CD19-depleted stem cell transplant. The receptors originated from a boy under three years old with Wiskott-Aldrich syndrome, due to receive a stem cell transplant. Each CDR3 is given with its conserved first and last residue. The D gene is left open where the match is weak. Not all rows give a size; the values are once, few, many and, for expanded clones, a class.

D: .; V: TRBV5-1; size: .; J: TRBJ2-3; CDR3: CASHSPGGTDTQYF; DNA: TGCGCCAGCCACAGTCCCGGTGGAACAGATACGCAGTATTTT
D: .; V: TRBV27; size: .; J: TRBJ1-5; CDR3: CASSLAAGDLNQPQHF; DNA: TGTGCCAGCAGTTTAGCGGCGGGAGATCTCAATCAGCCCCAGCATTTT
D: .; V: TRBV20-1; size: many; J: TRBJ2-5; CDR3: CSARGGEETQYF; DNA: TGCAGTGCTAGGGGGGGAGAAGAGACCCAGTACTTC
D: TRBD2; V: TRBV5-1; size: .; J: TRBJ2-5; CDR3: CASSLVPSGSQEETQYF; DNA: TGCGCCAGCAGCTTGGTGCCTAGCGGGAGCCAAGAAGAGACCCAGTACTTC
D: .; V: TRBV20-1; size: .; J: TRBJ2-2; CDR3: CSARDHRGTGELFF; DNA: TGCAGTGCTAGAGATCATAGGGGGACCGGGGAGCTGTTTTTT
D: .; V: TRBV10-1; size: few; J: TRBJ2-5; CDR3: CASSERQKETQYF; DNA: TGCGCCAGCAGTGAAAGGCAGAAAGAGACCCAGTACTTC
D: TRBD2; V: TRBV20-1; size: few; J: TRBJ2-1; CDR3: CSARTVRTSIVF; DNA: TGCAGTGCTAGAACAGTCCGGACTAGTATAGTCTTC
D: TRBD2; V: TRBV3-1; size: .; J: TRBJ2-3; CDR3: CASSQELAGETDTQYF; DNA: TGTGCCAGCAGCCAAGAACTAGCGGGAGAAACAGATACGCAGTATTTT
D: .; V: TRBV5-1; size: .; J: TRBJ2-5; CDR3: CASSLLQGPNLNWRGETQYF; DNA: TGCGCCAGCAGCTTGTTGCAGGGCCCCAACCTAAATTGGAGAGGAGAGACCCAGTACTTC
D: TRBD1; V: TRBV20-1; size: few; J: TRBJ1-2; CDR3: CSARSPRQGGIGGYTF; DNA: TGCAGTGCTAGATCCCCGAGGCAGGGGGGTATTGGTGGCTACACCTTC
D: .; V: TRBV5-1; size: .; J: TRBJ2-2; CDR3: CASSTAGENTGELFF; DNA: TGCGCCAGCAGCACTGCAGGGGAGAACACCGGGGAGCTGTTTTTT
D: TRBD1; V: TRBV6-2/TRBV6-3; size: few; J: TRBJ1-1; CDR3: CASSSTSGGTAAFF; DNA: TGTGCCAGCAGCTCTACTTCAGGGGGAACTGCAGCTTTCTTT
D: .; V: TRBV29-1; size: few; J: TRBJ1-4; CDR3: CSVTGVFGEKLFF; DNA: TGCAGCGTTACAGGCGTCTTCGGTGAAAAACTGTTTTTT
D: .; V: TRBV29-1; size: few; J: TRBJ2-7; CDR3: CSVEGGGGTYEQYF; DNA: TGCAGCGTTGAAGGTGGCGGGGGCACCTACGAGCAGTACTTC
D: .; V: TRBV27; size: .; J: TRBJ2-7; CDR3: CASSLWPGDEQYF; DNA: TGTGCCAGCAGTCTATGGCCAGGGGACGAGCAGTACTTC
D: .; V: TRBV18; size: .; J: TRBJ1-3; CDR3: CASSPSDSLSGNTIYF; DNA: TGTGCCAGCTCACCGTCGGACAGCCTCTCTGGAAACACCATATATTTT
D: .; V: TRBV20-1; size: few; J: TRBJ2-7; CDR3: CSAKRPNYEQYF; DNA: TGCAGTGCTAAACGCCCCAACTACGAGCAGTACTTC
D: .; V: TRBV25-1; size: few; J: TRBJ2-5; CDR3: CASSEYSAYQETQYF; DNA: TGTGCCAGCAGTGAATATAGCGCGTACCAAGAGACCCAGTACTTC
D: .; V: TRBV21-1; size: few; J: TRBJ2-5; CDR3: CASSKVKYQETQYF; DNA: TGTGCCAGCAGCAAAGTCAAGTACCAAGAGACCCAGTACTTC
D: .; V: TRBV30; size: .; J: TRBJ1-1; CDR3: CAWSVHGRVTEAFF; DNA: TGTGCCTGGAGTGTACACGGCAGGGTCACTGAAGCTTTCTTT
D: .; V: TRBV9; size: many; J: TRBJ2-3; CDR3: CASSLDPGSDTQYF; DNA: TGTGCCAGCAGCCTCGACCCTGGGTCAGATACGCAGTATTTT
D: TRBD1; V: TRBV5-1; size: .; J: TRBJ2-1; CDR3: CASSLGGQGGNEQFF; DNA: TGCGCCAGCAGCTTGGGGGGACAGGGGGGCAATGAGCAGTTCTTC
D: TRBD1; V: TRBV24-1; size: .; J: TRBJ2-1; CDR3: CATSEPGGGNEQFF; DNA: TGTGCCACCAGTGAGCCAGGGGGCGGGAATGAGCAGTTCTTC
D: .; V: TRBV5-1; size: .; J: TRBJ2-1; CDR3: CASSLAVTEYNEQFF; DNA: TGCGCCAGCAGCTTGGCAGTGACAGAGTACAATGAGCAGTTCTTC
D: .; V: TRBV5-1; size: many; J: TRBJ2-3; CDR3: CASSFTGSGDTQYF; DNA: TGCGCCAGCAGCTTTACGGGAAGTGGAGATACGCAGTATTTT
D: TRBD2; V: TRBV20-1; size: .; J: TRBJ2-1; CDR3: CSAPASGLAGEVLEDNEQFF; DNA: TGCAGTGCACCGGCCTCTGGACTAGCGGGAGAAGTCTTAGAGGACAATGAGCAGTTCTTC
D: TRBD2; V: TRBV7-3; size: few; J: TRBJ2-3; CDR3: CASSLSSGRDTQYF; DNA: TGTGCCAGCAGCCTTTCGAGCGGGAGAGATACGCAGTATTTT
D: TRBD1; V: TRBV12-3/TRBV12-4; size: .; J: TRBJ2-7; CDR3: CASSLDRGDEQYF; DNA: TGTGCCAGCAGTTTGGACAGGGGCGACGAGCAGTACTTC
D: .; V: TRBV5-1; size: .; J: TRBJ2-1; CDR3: CASSLGAVRYEQFF; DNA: TGCGCCAGCAGCCTGGGGGCGGTGCGGTATGAGCAGTTCTTC
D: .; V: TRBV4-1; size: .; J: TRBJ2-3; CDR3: CASSDPTAASTDTQYF; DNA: TGCGCCAGCAGCGACCCGACAGCCGCTAGCACAGATACGCAGTATTTT
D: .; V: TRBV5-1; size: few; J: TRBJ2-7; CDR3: CASSTGTQSSYEQYF; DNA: TGCGCCAGCAGCACCGGGACCCAGAGCTCCTACGAGCAGTACTTC
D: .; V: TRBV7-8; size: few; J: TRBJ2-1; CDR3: CASSSRPGYNEQFF; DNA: TGTGCCAGCAGCTCCCGCCCAGGGTACAATGAGCAGTTCTTC
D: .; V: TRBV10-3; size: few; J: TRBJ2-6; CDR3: CAISEGSLPFSGANVLTF; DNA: TGTGCCATCAGTGAGGGGAGCCTACCCTTCTCTGGGGCCAACGTCCTGACTTTC
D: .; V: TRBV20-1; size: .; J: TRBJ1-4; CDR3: CSARDQVRSEKLFF; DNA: TGCAGTGCTAGAGATCAAGTTAGGTCGGAAAAACTGTTTTTT
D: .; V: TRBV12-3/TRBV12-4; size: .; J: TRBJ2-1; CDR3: CASSFKRVQSYNEQFF; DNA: TGTGCCAGCAGTTTTAAGAGAGTACAATCCTACAATGAGCAGTTCTTC
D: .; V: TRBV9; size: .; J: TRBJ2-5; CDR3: CASSNRDTQETQYF; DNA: TGTGCCAGCAGCAACCGGGACACTCAAGAGACCCAGTACTTC
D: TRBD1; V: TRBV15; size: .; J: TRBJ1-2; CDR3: CATSGSGGGYGYTF; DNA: TGTGCCACCAGCGGCTCAGGGGGCGGTTATGGCTACACCTTC
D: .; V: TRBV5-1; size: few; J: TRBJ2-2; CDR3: CASSYGRLNTGELFF; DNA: TGCGCCAGCAGCTACGGACGGTTGAACACCGGGGAGCTGTTTTTT
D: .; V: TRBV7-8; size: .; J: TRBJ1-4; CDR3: CASSLARRATNEKLFF; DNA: TGTGCCAGCAGCCTCGCCAGGAGGGCAACTAATGAAAAACTGTTTTTT
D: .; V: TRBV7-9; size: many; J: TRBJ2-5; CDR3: CASSLNWETQYF; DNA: TGTGCCAGCAGCTTAAACTGGGAGACCCAGTACTTC
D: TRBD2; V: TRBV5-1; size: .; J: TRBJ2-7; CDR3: CASSLGLAGMGEQYF; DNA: TGCGCCAGCAGCCTTGGACTAGCGGGAATGGGAGAGCAGTACTTC
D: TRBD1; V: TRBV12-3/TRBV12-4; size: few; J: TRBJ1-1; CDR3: CASSRQGTAFF; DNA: TGTGCCAGCAGCCGACAGGGGACGGCTTTCTTT